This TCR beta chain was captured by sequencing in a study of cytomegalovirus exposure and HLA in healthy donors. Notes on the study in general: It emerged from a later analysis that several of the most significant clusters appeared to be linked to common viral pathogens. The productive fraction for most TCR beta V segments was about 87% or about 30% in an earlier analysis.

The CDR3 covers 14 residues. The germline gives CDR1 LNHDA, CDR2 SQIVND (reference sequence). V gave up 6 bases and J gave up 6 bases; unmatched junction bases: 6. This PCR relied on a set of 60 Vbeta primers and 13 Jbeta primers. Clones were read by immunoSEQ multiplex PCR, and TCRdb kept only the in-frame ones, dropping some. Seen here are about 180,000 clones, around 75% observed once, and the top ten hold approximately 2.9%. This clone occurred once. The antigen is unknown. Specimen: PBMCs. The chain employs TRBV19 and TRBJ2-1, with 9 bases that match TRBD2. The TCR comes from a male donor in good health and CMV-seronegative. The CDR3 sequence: CASRSGGSGNEQFF. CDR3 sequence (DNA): TGTGCCAGTAGGAGCGGGGGGTCGGGCAATGAGCAGTTCTTC.